The clone carrying this TCR beta chain has at least ten counts. The antigen remains unidentified. These data belong to a study of T cell repertoires in cytomegalovirus infection. Study background: An indication of both CMV infection and matching HLA type came from public TCR beta signatures. Study conclusions and caveats: Public TCR beta family frequency separated CMV-and-HLA carriers, including in an independent cohort. What dominated the ex vivo response were HLA-C-restricted CMV-specific TCR beta clonotypes.

TCRdb passed the reads through MiXCR, listing each CDR3 protein once. The sample lists 200,000 to 300,000 distinct CDR3 sequences, 9% to 15% occurring once. V lost 1 base and J lost 5, with 6 bases in between. In germline, CDR1 is SGHTA, CDR2 FQGNSA. This CDR3 spans 13 amino acids. The sequence was collected from a human donor in good health (CMV status not recorded). Some clones in this sample may be carry-over from other donors' samples. Sequencing was done on a sample of PBMCs. V and J are TRBV7-2 and TRBJ2-1; unclear D gene. The CDR3 sequence is CASSLVQNNEQFF. CDR3 coding DNA: TGTGCCAGCAGCTTAGTACAGAACAATGAGCAGTTCTTC.